This TCR beta chain stems from a study of T-cell reconstitution after alpha-beta-depleted transplantation in children. This clonotype was detected a few times. Antigen specificity is unknown. The CDR3 extends over 15 amino acids. Germline CDR1 reads MDHEN; CDR2 reads SYDVKM. V lost 5 bases and J 2 bases, leaving 16 bases between the germline ends. Preparation of the TCRbeta library was carried out with unique molecular identifiers. Each CDR3 protein is one row after TCRdb ran MiXCR on the PCR reads. The sample consists of a few hundred thousand distinct CDR3 sequences, 20% to 30% of them appearing once. Points from the study as a whole: Newly produced T cells mostly provided counts and TCRbeta diversity after one year, as hyperexpanded clones declined. There were some patients whose high TCRbeta diversity at day 60 came from surviving recipient T cells and thymic progenitors. It was reported that alpha-beta T cells came from several hundred expanded graft clones (about two months after transplant).

The J gene is TRBJ2-7, the V gene TRBV28, with D tentatively TRBD1 or TRBD2 (5 bases each). The clonotype was recovered from a boy under two years old with Wiskott-Aldrich syndrome, due to receive a stem cell transplant. The source material was PBMCs, sampled before TCRalphabeta/CD19-depleted stem cell transplant. CDR3 loop: CASSTLGVSPYEQYF. The CDR3 DNA reads TGTGCCAGCAGTACACTGGGGGTCAGCCCCTACGAGCAGTACTTC.